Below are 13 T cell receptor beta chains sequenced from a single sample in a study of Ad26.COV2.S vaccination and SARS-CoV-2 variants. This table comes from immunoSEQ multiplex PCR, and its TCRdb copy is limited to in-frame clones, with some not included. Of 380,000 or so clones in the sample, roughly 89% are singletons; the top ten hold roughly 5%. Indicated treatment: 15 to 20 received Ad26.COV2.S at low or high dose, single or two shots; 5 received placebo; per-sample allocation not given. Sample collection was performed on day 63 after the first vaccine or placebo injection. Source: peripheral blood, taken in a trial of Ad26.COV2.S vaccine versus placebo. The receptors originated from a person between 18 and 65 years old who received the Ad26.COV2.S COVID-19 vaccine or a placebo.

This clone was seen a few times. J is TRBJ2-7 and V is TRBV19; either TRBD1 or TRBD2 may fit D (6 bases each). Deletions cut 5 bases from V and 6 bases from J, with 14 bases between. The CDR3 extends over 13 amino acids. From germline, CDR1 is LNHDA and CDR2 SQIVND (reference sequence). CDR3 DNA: TGTGCCAGTAGTGTCGCCAGGGGAGGCGAGCAGTACTTC. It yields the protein CASSVARGGEQYF.

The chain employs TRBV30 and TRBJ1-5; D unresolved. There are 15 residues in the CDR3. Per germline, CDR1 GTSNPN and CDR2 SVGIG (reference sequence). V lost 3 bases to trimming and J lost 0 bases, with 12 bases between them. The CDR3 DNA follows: TGTGCCTGGAGCGACCCTCGTCGTAGCAATCAGCCCCAGCATTTT. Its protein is CAWSDPRRSNQPQHF.

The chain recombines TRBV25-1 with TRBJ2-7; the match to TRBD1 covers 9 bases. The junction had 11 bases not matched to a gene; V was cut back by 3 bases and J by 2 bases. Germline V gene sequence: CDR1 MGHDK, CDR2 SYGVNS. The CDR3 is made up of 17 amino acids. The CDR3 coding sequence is TGTGCCAGCAGTGACTTCTCCCGGGACAGGGAGACCTACGAGCAGTACTTC. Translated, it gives CASSDFSRDRETYEQYF.

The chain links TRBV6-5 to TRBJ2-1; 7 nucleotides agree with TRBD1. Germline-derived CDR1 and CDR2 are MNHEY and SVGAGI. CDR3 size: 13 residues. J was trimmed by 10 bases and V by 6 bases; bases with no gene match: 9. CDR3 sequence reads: CASRRTGNSEQFF. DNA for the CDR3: TGTGCCAGCAGGCGGACAGGAAATTCGGAGCAGTTCTTC.

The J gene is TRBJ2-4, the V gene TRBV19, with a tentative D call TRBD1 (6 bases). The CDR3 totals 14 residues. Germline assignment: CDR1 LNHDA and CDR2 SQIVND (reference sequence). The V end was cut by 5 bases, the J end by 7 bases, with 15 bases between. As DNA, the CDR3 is TGTGCCAGTAGTGGGGGCCCGGGTCGGAACATTCAGTACTTC. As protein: CASSGGPGRNIQYF.

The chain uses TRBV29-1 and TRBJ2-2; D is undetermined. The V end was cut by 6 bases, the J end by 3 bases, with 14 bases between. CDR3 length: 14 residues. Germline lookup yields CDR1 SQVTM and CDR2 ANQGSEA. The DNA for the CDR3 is TGCAGCGTCGCGGACGGATATCACACCGGGGAGCTGTTTTTT. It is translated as CSVADGYHTGELFF.

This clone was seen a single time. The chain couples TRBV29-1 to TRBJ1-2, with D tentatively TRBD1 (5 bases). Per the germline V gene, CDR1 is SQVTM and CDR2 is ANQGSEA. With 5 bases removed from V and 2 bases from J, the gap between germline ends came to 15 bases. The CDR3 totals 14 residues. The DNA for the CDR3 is TGCAGCGTTAGTTTTGGGGCGTGGAACTATGGCTACACCTTC. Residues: CSVSFGAWNYGYTF.

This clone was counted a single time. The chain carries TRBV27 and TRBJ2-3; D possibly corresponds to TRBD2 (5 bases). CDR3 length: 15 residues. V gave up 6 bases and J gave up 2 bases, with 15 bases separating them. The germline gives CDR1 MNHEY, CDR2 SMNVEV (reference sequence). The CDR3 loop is CASRPSGVYTDTQYF. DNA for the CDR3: TGTGCCAGCAGGCCGAGCGGAGTTTACACAGATACGCAGTATTTT.

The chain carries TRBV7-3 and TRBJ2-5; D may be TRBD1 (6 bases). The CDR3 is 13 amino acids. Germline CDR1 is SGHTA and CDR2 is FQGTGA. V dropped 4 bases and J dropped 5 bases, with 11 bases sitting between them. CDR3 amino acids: CASSSRRGETQYF. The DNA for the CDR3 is TGTGCCAGCAGCTCCCGAAGGGGGGAGACCCAGTACTTC. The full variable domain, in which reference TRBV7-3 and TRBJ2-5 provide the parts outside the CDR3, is GAGVSQTPSNKVTEKGKYVELRCDPISGHTALYWYRQSLGQGPEFLIYFQGTGAADDSGLPNDRFFAVRPEGSVSTLKIQRTERGDSAVYLCASSSRRGETQYFGPGTRLLVL.

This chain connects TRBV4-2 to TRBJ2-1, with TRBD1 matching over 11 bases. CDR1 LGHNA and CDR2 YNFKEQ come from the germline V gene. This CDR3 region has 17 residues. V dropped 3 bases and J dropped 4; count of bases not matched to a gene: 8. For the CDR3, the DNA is TGTGCCAGCAGCCATGGACAGGGGGCAGTGGGTTACAATGAGCAGTTCTTC. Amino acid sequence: CASSHGQGAVGYNEQFF.

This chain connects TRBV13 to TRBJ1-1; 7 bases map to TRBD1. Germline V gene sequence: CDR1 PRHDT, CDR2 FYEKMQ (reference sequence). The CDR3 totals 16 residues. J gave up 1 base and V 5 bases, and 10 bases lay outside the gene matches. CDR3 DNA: TGTGCCAGCAGCCTATCGCCTACAGGGGCGAACACTGAAGCTTTCTTT. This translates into CASSLSPTGANTEAFF. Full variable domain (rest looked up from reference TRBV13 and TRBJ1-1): AAGVIQSPRHLIKEKRETATLKCYPIPRHDTVYWYQQGPGQDPQFLISFYEKMQSDKGSIPDRFSAQQFSDYHSELNMSSLELGDSALYFCASSLSPTGANTEAFFGQGTRLTVV.

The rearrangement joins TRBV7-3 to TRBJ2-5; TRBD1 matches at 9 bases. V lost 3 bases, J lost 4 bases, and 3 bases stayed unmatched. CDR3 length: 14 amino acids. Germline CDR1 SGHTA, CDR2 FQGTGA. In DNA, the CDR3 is TGTGCCAGCAGCTTTCCGGGACAGGGAGAGACCCAGTACTTC. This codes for CASSFPGQGETQYF.

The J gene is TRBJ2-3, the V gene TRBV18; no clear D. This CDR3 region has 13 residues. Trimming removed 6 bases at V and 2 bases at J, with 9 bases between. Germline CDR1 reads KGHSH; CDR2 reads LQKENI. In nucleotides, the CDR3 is TGTGCCAGCTCGGAGAGTATCACAGATACGCAGTATTTT. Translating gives CASSESITDTQYF.